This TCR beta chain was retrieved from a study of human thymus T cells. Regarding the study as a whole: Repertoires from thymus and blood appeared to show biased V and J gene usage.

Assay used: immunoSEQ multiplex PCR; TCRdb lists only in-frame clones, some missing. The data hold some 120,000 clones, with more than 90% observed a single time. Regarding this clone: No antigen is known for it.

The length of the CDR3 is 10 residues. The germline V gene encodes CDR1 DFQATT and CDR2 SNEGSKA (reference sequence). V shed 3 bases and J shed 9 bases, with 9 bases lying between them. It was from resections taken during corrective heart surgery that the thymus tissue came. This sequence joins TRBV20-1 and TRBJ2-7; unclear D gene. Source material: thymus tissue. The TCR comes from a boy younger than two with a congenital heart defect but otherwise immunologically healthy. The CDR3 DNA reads TGCAGTGCTAGTAACAAACGGCAGTACTTC. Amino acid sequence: CSASNKRQYF.